These 26 T cell receptor beta chains share one sample of origin, sequenced in a study of blood T cell repertoires in COVID-19. The protocol was immunoSEQ multiplex PCR, while the TCRdb copy is restricted to in-frame clones and leaves out a portion. The sample contains about 220,000 clones, 82% of which appear only once. Material for sequencing was peripheral blood. Source of these receptors: a woman older than 75 with acute or convalescent COVID-19.

V is TRBV27 and J is TRBJ1-2, with 9 bases aligning to TRBD1. The length of the CDR3 is 15 residues. V was pared by 6 bases and J by 4 bases, with 9 bases of the junction left unmatched. Germline assignment: CDR1 MNHEY and CDR2 SMNVEV (reference sequence). CDR3 protein: CASRTRDRVAYGYTF. CDR3 DNA sequence: TGTGCCAGCAGAACACGGGACAGGGTGGCCTATGGCTACACCTTC.

This clone was seen only once. The V gene is TRBV5-6, the J gene TRBJ1-2; D unclear. V lost 4 bases and J lost 2, with 15 bases in between. Germline V gene sequence: CDR1 SGHDT, CDR2 YYEEEE. The CDR3 runs 15 residues. As DNA, the CDR3 is TGTGCCAGCAGCCCTGGAGGGTCAGGCAACTATGGCTACACCTTC. Its translation is CASSPGGSGNYGYTF.

The rearrangement links TRBV28 to TRBJ1-6; 9 bases match TRBD1. This CDR3 spans 15 amino acids. Germline V gene data show CDR1 as MDHEN and CDR2 as SYDVKM. V lost 1 base to trimming and J lost 9 bases; unmatched junction nucleotides: 4. CDR3 nucleotides: TGTGCCAGCAGTTTATCGGACAGGGGAGGTTCACCCCTCCACTTT. Encoded protein: CASSLSDRGGSPLHF. The full variable domain, rest sourced from reference TRBV28 and TRBJ1-6, is DVKVTQSSRYLVKRTGEKVFLECVQDMDHENMFWYRQDPGLGLRLIYFSYDVKMKEKGDIPEGYSVSREKKERFSLILESASTNQTSMYLCASSLSDRGGSPLHFGNGTRLTVT.

CDR3 in DNA: TGTGCCAGCAGCGAACAGGGGGTCACCTACAATGAGCAGTTCTTC. Protein product: CASSEQGVTYNEQFF. V is TRBV6-4 and J is TRBJ2-1, with 8 nucleotides matching TRBD1. This CDR3 has 15 residues. From germline, CDR1 is MRHNA and CDR2 SNTAGT. With V trimmed by 6 bases and J by 2 bases, 6 bases remained unmatched.

The rearrangement uses TRBV27 and TRBJ1-5; tentatively, D is TRBD1 (5 bases). Germline CDR1 MNHEY, CDR2 SMNVEV (reference sequence). Trimming shortened V by 7 bases and J by 0 bases, and 13 bases separated the two germline ends. This CDR3 is built from 15 residues. CDR3 coding DNA: TGTGCCAGCAAAGACAGAGTCACTAGCAATCAGCCCCAGCATTTT. This sequence encodes CASKDRVTSNQPQHF.

The chain joins TRBV12-3 or TRBV12-4 to TRBJ2-7; D is undetermined. This CDR3 contains 12 residues. V was pared by 4 bases and J by 5 bases, with 9 bases between. CDR3 in amino acids: CASSSPTHEQYF. CDR3 sequence (DNA): TGTGCCAGCAGTTCTCCAACTCACGAGCAGTACTTC.

The genes are TRBV3-1 (or the pseudogene TRBV3-2) and TRBJ1-1; D not resolved. V gave up 1 base and J gave up 1 base, with 7 bases separating them. The CDR3 covers 14 residues. Germline CDR1 is LGHDT and CDR2 is YNNKEL (reference sequence). In DNA form, the CDR3 reads TGTGCCAGCAGCCAAGGGCACGCGAACACTGAAGCTTTCTTT. This codes for CASSQGHANTEAFF.

Regarding this clone: This same CDR3 is encoded by further DNA sequences in the sample. The chain employs TRBV27 and TRBJ2-1, with unresolved D. From germline, CDR1 is MNHEY and CDR2 SMNVEV (reference sequence). The ends were cut back, 5 bases at V and 3 bases at J, with 2 bases in the middle. CDR3 length: 11 residues. CDR3 sequence: CASSHYNEQFF. The CDR3 nucleotides are TGTGCCAGCAGTCACTACAATGAGCAGTTCTTC.

This chain links TRBV3-1 (or the pseudogene TRBV3-2) with TRBJ2-1; 9 bases fit TRBD2. The CDR3 runs to 16 residues. Germline CDR1 is LGHDT and CDR2 is YNNKEL (reference sequence). J lost 7 bases, V lost 0 bases, and 7 bases had no gene match. CDR3 nucleotide sequence: TGTGCCAGCAGCCAAGATCATGGCGGGGGGGGGAATGAGCAGTTCTTC. Its protein product is CASSQDHGGGGNEQFF.

This clone was detected a few times. The genes are TRBV12-1 and TRBJ1-2; the D call in the table, TRBD1, was not verified against the DNA. TRBV12-1 is annotated as a pseudogene. This CDR3 is 15 amino acids long. For the CDR3, the DNA is TGTGCCAGCAGCCCTTCGGGGACAGGGATGGGGGGCTACACCTTC. Its translation: CASSPSGTGMGGYTF.

This clone occurred a few times. The chain carries TRBV5-6 and TRBJ1-2; possibly TRBD1 for D (6 bases). This CDR3 spans 13 amino acids. The V and J ends lost 3 bases and 5 bases respectively, with 11 bases between them. Germline values: CDR1 SGHDT, CDR2 YYEEEE. The CDR3 coding sequence is TGTGCCAGCAGCTCCTGGACAGATTATGGCTACACCTTC. Its translation is CASSSWTDYGYTF. Full variable domain (remainder filled in from reference TRBV5-6 and TRBJ1-2): DAGVTQSPTHLIKTRGQQVTLRCSPKSGHDTVSWYQQALGQGPQFIFQYYEEEERQRGNFPDRFSGHQFPNYSSELNVNALLLGDSALYLCASSSWTDYGYTFGSGTRLTVV.

This chain joins TRBV6-5 and TRBJ1-5; possibly TRBD1 for D (5 bases). Trimming took 6 bases from V and 1 from J, leaving 7 bases between them. Germline lookup yields CDR1 MNHEY and CDR2 SVGAGI. The CDR3 contains 13 residues. The CDR3 nucleotides are TGTGCCAGCAGGACAGCCAGCAATCAGCCCCAGCATTTT. This gives the protein CASRTASNQPQHF.

This chain uses TRBV27 with TRBJ1-1; D possibly corresponds to TRBD1 (6 bases). Germline V lookup: CDR1 MNHEY, CDR2 SMNVEV (reference sequence). This CDR3 has 14 residues. With 2 bases removed from V and 5 bases from J, the gap between germline ends came to 12 bases. This chain's CDR3 is CASSLHRAVTEAFF. The CDR3 region has the DNA TGTGCCAGCAGTTTACACAGGGCAGTGACTGAAGCTTTCTTT.

This clone was seen only a few times. V is TRBV30 and J is TRBJ1-5; D is perhaps TRBD1 (6 bases). V shed 2 bases and J shed 6 bases, with 11 bases lying between them. In germline, CDR1 is GTSNPN, CDR2 SVGIG (reference sequence). The CDR3 covers 13 residues. The DNA of the CDR3 is TGTGCCTGGAGTAGGGGGATGGGTCAGCCCCAGCATTTT. Translated, it gives CAWSRGMGQPQHF.

This clone was recorded only once. The chain employs TRBV13 and TRBJ1-6; TRBD1 agrees at 8 bases. The junction had 4 bases not matched to a gene; V was cut back by 5 bases and J by 4 bases. Looked up from germline, CDR1 is PRHDT and CDR2 is FYEKMQ (reference sequence). The CDR3 covers 15 residues. The chain's CDR3 is CASSITGGYNSPLHF. The CDR3 coding sequence is TGTGCCAGCAGCATAACAGGGGGTTATAATTCACCCCTCCACTTT.

V is TRBV7-9 and J is TRBJ1-6; D uncertain. CDR3 length: 16 amino acids. Germline V gene data show CDR1 as SEHNR and CDR2 as FQNEAQ (reference sequence). Trimming removed 1 base at V and 6 bases at J, with 13 bases between. Written as DNA, the CDR3 is TGTGCCAGCAGCTTAGTCCCAGGCTCTCTTAATTCACCCCTCCACTTT. Encoded protein: CASSLVPGSLNSPLHF.

This rearrangement joins TRBV7-2 to TRBJ2-5; 11 bases fit TRBD2. Germline CDR1 reads SGHTA; CDR2 reads FQGNSA. The V segment lost 7 bases and the J segment 2 bases; nucleotides outside the gene matches: 6. This CDR3 region has 15 residues. CDR3: CASKLAGARQETQYF. CDR3 DNA sequence: TGTGCCAGCAAACTAGCGGGGGCCCGACAAGAGACCCAGTACTTC.

This clone was counted a single time. V usage is TRBV7-9 and J usage is TRBJ2-1, with 9 bases aligning to TRBD1. This CDR3 has 14 residues. Germline CDR1 reads SEHNR; CDR2 reads FQNEAQ (reference sequence). The V segment lost 5 bases and the J segment 7 bases; nucleotides outside the gene matches: 6. The CDR3 is CASSRRQGGNEQFF. The CDR3 DNA reads as TGTGCCAGCAGCCGTCGACAGGGGGGGAATGAGCAGTTCTTC.

The genes are TRBV10-3 and TRBJ1-1; 11 nucleotides agree with TRBD1. Germline trimming cut 5 bases from V and 4 bases from J; bases unmatched to any gene: 12. Germline assignment: CDR1 ENHRY and CDR2 SYGVKD. This CDR3 region has 17 residues. The CDR3 sequence is CAISRGGTGGKFTEAFF. The CDR3 nucleotides are TGTGCCATCAGTCGGGGTGGGACAGGGGGAAAGTTCACTGAAGCTTTCTTT.

The chain couples TRBV6-2 or TRBV6-3 to TRBJ1-5; perhaps TRBD1 as D (5 bases). The CDR3 covers 14 residues. V lost 2 bases, J lost 6 bases, and 11 bases lay in between. CDR1 and CDR2 from the germline V gene are MNHEY and SVGEGT. The CDR3 bases are TGTGCCAGCAGTTACACGCAGGGCGGTCAGCCCCAGCATTTT. Translated: CASSYTQGGQPQHF.

The sample holds a few counts of this clone. This chain connects TRBV5-1 to TRBJ1-2; D might be TRBD1 (5 bases). Germline CDR1 reads SGHRS; CDR2 reads YFSETQ. Trimming took off 4 bases at V and 4 bases at J, with 14 bases between the two ends. The CDR3 is 14 residues long. For the CDR3, the DNA is TGCGCCAGCAGCCAGGGTGGGGATAGCTATGGCTACACCTTC. Translating gives CASSQGGDSYGYTF.

V and J are TRBV19 and TRBJ1-2; D gene uncertain. The CDR3 spans 14 residues. V shed 5 bases and J shed 4 bases, with 14 bases lying between them. The germline CDR1 and CDR2 sequences are LNHDA and SQIVND (reference sequence). CDR3 sequence reads: CASSSRPEIYGYTF. CDR3 sequence (DNA): TGTGCCAGTAGTTCCCGCCCAGAAATCTATGGCTACACCTTC.

This clone was counted a few times. This same CDR3 is encoded by further DNA sequences in the sample. V is TRBV28 and J is TRBJ1-1, with a possible D match to TRBD1 (6 bases). The CDR3 consists of 14 residues. CDR1 is MDHEN, CDR2 SYDVKM, per germline. The V end was cut by 2 bases, the J end by 0 bases, with 7 bases between. CDR3 nucleotides: TGTGCCAGCAGTTTAACAGGGATGAACACTGAAGCTTTCTTT. It translates to CASSLTGMNTEAFF.

The rearrangement uses TRBV3-1 (or the pseudogene TRBV3-2) and TRBJ1-1, with 10 bases that match TRBD1. Trimming took 3 bases from V and 4 from J; bases not matched to a gene: 5. This CDR3 region has 15 residues. Germline V gene lookup returns CDR1 LGHDT and CDR2 YNNKEL (reference sequence). The DNA for the CDR3 is TGTGCCAGCAGCCAGGACAGGGGGGTTTTCACTGAAGCTTTCTTT. Protein: CASSQDRGVFTEAFF.

This clone occurred a few times. V usage is TRBV2 and J usage is TRBJ2-1; the match to TRBD2 covers 7 bases. This CDR3 spans 17 amino acids. Trimming at V came to 3 bases and at J to 10 bases, leaving 18 bases not matched to a gene. CDR1 and CDR2 (germline): SNHLY, FYNNEI. CDR3 coding DNA: TGTGCCAGCAGTGAGATCAGGGAGGGACCGTGGGCGCGGGAGCAGTTCTTC. Protein product: CASSEIREGPWAREQFF.

This clone was detected only a few times. This rearrangement joins TRBV5-8 to TRBJ2-3; 12 nucleotides align to TRBD2. This CDR3 has 16 amino acids. The ends lost 3 bases at V and 0 bases at J; junction bases unmatched: 2. The V gene's germline CDR1 is SGHTS and CDR2 YDEGEE. The CDR3 loop reads CASSSLAGGSTDTQYF. The CDR3 bases are TGTGCCAGCAGCTCCCTAGCGGGGGGGAGCACAGATACGCAGTATTTT.